One and the same sample provided the 18 T cell receptor beta chains below, sequenced in a study of cytomegalovirus exposure and HLA in healthy donors. The PCR was carried out with 60 Vbeta primers and 13 Jbeta primers. Profiled with immunoSEQ multiplex PCR; TCRdb holds only in-frame clones, not every one. The sample carries tens of thousands of clones, roughly 80% recorded once. Sequences were obtained from PBMCs. All receptors come from a girl aged 2 to 10 in good health and CMV-seropositive.

This chain joins TRBV5-1 and TRBJ2-7; 7 bases agree with TRBD1. V trimming: 0 bases; J trimming: 0 bases; junction bases outside the gene matches: 3. CDR3 size: 15 residues. The V gene's germline CDR1 is SGHRS and CDR2 YFSETQ. The CDR3: CASSLEAGGSYEQYF. CDR3 DNA: TGCGCCAGCAGCTTGGAGGCAGGGGGCTCCTACGAGCAGTACTTC.

The V gene is TRBV29-1, the J gene TRBJ2-7; D gene unclear. Trimming pared 3 bases from V and 0 bases from J, leaving 9 bases between. CDR3 length: 13 residues. Germline assignment: CDR1 SQVTM and CDR2 ANQGSEA. CDR3 region: CSVDAAGSYEQYF. DNA of the CDR3: TGCAGCGTTGACGCCGCCGGCTCCTACGAGCAGTACTTC.

The chain combines TRBV9 with TRBJ1-1; no firm D call. The CDR3 length is 14 residues. The V and J ends lost 3 bases and 5 bases respectively, with 14 bases between them. Germline lookup yields CDR1 SGDLS and CDR2 YYNGEE. CDR3 nucleotides: TGTGCCAGCAGCGAACCCCCCACTCCTACTGAAGCTTTCTTT. Residues: CASSEPPTPTEAFF.

The CDR3, as DNA: TGTGCCAGCAGTTTGGCAGGTAGGGGCCGACGATTGAACGAGCAGTACTTC. Translation gives CASSLAGRGRRLNEQYF. The V gene is TRBV28, the J gene TRBJ2-7; D perhaps matches TRBD1 (5 bases). V was cut by 3 bases and J by 5 bases, with 23 bases left in between. This CDR3 spans 17 amino acids. From germline, CDR1 is MDHEN and CDR2 SYDVKM.

The V call is TRBV30, the J call TRBJ1-3; 7 bases are a match to TRBD1. This CDR3 spans 16 amino acids. In germline, CDR1 is GTSNPN, CDR2 SVGIG (reference sequence). Trimming cost V 3 bases and J 6 bases; bases outside gene matches: 14. The DNA for the CDR3 is TGTGCCTGGAGCTCAGGGGGTGGCCAGTTATCAAACACCATATATTTT. This translates into CAWSSGGGQLSNTIYF.

The CDR3 spells CAWSVGTSGNTIYF. The CDR3 region has the DNA TGTGCCTGGAGTGTGGGGACATCTGGAAACACCATATATTTT. The J gene is TRBJ1-3, the V gene TRBV30; tentative D call: TRBD1 (6 bases). V was trimmed by 0 bases and J by 1 base, leaving 7 bases between them. The germline gives CDR1 GTSNPN, CDR2 SVGIG (reference sequence). This CDR3 has 14 residues.

This clone has just one count. The rearrangement uses TRBV28 and TRBJ2-5, with D possibly being TRBD1 (6 bases). V was clipped by 9 bases and J by 5 bases, with 13 bases between them. The CDR3 has 12 residues. Germline assignment: CDR1 MDHEN and CDR2 SYDVKM. CDR3 sequence: CASGGGRETQYF. For the CDR3, the DNA is TGTGCCAGTGGTGGGGGCCGCGAGACCCAGTACTTC.

This clone was picked up a small number of times. The chain has TRBV25-1 and TRBJ2-7; 7 positions match TRBD2. Looked up from germline, CDR1 is MGHDK and CDR2 is SYGVNS. This CDR3 has 14 residues. The V segment lost 1 base and the J segment 7 bases; nucleotides outside the gene matches: 7. The CDR3 loop is CASSEFPTGGEQYF. The DNA of the CDR3 is TGTGCCAGCAGTGAATTCCCCACGGGAGGTGAGCAGTACTTC.

This clone appeared once. The chain combines TRBV29-1 with TRBJ2-3; maybe TRBD2 (6 bases). Trimming removed 4 bases from V and 0 bases from J, with 11 bases in between. In germline, CDR1 is SQVTM, CDR2 ANQGSEA. The CDR3 length is 14 residues. CDR3 in DNA: TGCAGCGTTGTTAGCCTAGCGAGCACAGATACGCAGTATTTT. Its protein product is CSVVSLASTDTQYF.

In regard to this clone: At one of its ends the junction is not consistent with the germline gene, which may arise from a read error. The V and J genes are TRBV29-1 and TRBJ2-1; weak D call: TRBD2 (5 bases). Germline V gene data show CDR1 as SQVTM and CDR2 as ANQGSEA. The CDR3 sequence is 14 residues long. CDR3 amino acids: CSVEDSGSYYEQFF. Written as DNA, the CDR3 is TGCAGCGTTGAAGATAGTGGGAGCTACTATGAGCAGTTCTTC.

V gene TRBV6-5 combines with J gene TRBJ2-1; 11 bases are a match to TRBD1. V lost 2 bases, J lost 4 bases, and 1 base stayed unmatched. The CDR3 is 15 amino acids. CDR1 is MNHEY, CDR2 SVGAGI, per germline. CDR3 protein: CASSYGTGGYNEQFF. CDR3 bases: TGTGCCAGCAGTTACGGGACAGGGGGTTACAATGAGCAGTTCTTC.

The rearrangement joins TRBV4-1 to TRBJ1-2; 7 nucleotides align to TRBD1. The CDR3 consists of 17 residues. CDR1 and CDR2 from the germline V gene are MGHRA and YSYEKL. J lost 5 bases, V lost 2 bases, and 14 bases had no gene match. CDR3 amino acids: CASSQPGLTGPVYGYTF. The CDR3 nucleotides read TGCGCCAGCAGCCAACCTGGTCTGACAGGGCCGGTATATGGCTACACCTTC.

The count of this clone is one. The CDR3 protein is CATSYTTGRTNEKLFF. The CDR3 DNA is TGTGCCACCAGCTATACGACAGGGAGGACTAATGAAAAACTGTTTTTT. J is TRBJ1-4 and V is TRBV15; TRBD1 agrees at 7 bases. The J segment lost 2 bases and the V segment lost 5 bases, leaving 8 bases of the junction unmatched. Per the germline V gene, CDR1 is LNHNV and CDR2 is YYDKDF (reference sequence). This CDR3 contains 16 residues.

V and J are TRBV2 and TRBJ2-7; weak D call: TRBD1 (5 bases). The CDR3 extends over 14 amino acids. Germline CDR1 SNHLY, CDR2 FYNNEI. Trimming removed 4 bases from V and 1 base from J, with 11 bases in between. In DNA, the CDR3 is TGTGCCAGCAGTGTTCAGGCAGGGTCCTACGAGCAGTACTTC. Encoded protein: CASSVQAGSYEQYF.

This clone was found a few times. The chain has TRBV19 and TRBJ1-3, with 7 bases matching TRBD1. Unmatched junction bases numbered 3, after V lost 4 bases and J lost 0 bases. The CDR3 runs to 15 residues. Germline V gene sequence: CDR1 LNHDA, CDR2 SQIVND (reference sequence). The CDR3 is CASSTDRSSGNTIYF. CDR3 nucleotides: TGTGCCAGTAGTACGGACAGGAGCTCTGGAAACACCATATATTTT. The whole variable domain, remainder taken from reference TRBV19 and TRBJ1-3, is DGGITQSPKYLFRKEGQNVTLSCEQNLNHDAMYWYRQDPGQGLRLIYYSQIVNDFQKGDIAEGYSVSREKKESFPLTVTSAQKNPTAFYLCASSTDRSSGNTIYFGEGSWLTVV.

This rearrangement joins TRBV13 to TRBJ2-3; 7 positions agree with TRBD1. The V gene's germline CDR1 is PRHDT and CDR2 FYEKMQ (reference sequence). The CDR3 has 13 residues. V lost 2 bases and J lost 4; bases outside the gene matches: 0. For the CDR3, the DNA is TGTGCCAGCAGCTTACAGGGGGCAGATACGCAGTATTTT. Translation: CASSLQGADTQYF.

The rearrangement links TRBV7-2 to TRBJ2-7, with 10 bases lining up with TRBD2. Germline lookup yields CDR1 SGHTA and CDR2 FQGNSA. J gave up 6 bases and V 5 bases, and 7 bases lay outside the gene matches. This CDR3 comprises 14 residues. The CDR3 protein is CASSIDLAGVEQYF. In nucleotides, the CDR3 is TGTGCCAGCAGCATCGACCTAGCGGGAGTCGAGCAGTACTTC.

This clone has just a few counts. This chain uses TRBV9 with TRBJ2-5; 9 nucleotides match TRBD1. This CDR3 comprises 15 residues. Trimming removed 4 bases from V and 2 bases from J; junction bases left unmatched: 6. Per germline, CDR1 SGDLS and CDR2 YYNGEE. Written as DNA, the CDR3 is TGTGCCAGCAGCCCACGGGACAGGGCTCAAGAGACCCAGTACTTC. It is translated as CASSPRDRAQETQYF.